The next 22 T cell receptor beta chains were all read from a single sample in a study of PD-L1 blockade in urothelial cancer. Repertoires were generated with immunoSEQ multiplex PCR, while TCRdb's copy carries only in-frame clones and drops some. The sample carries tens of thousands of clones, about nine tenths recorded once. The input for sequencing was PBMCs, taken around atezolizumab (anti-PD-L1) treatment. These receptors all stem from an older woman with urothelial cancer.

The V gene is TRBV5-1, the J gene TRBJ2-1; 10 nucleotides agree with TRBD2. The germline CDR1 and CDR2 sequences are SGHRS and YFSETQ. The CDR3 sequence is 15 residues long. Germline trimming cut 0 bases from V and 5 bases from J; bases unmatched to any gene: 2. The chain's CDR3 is CASSLAGLADNEQFF. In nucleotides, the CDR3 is TGCGCCAGCAGCTTGGCAGGACTAGCGGACAATGAGCAGTTCTTC.

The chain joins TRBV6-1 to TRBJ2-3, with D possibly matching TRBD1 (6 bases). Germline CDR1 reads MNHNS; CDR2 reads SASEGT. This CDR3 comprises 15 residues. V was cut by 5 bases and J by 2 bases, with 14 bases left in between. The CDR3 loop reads CASSTQGFPTDTQYF. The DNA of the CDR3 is TGTGCCAGCAGTACACAGGGCTTCCCCACAGATACGCAGTATTTT.

This CDR3 reads CASSPTGGGYGYTF. CDR3 DNA: TGTGCCAGCAGTCCGACAGGGGGCGGTTATGGCTACACCTTC. The chain employs TRBV6-5 and TRBJ1-2, with TRBD1 matching 10 bases. Germline loops: CDR1 MNHEY, CDR2 SVGAGI. J lost 5 bases, V lost 5 bases, and 5 bases had no gene match. This CDR3 is built from 14 residues.

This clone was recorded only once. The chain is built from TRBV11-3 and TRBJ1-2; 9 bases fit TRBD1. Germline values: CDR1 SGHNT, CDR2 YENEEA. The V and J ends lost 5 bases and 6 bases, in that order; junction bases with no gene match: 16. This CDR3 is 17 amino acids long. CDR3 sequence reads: CASSNTTRGTGNDGYTF. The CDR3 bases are TGTGCCAGCAGCAACACCACTCGTGGGACAGGGAACGATGGCTACACCTTC.

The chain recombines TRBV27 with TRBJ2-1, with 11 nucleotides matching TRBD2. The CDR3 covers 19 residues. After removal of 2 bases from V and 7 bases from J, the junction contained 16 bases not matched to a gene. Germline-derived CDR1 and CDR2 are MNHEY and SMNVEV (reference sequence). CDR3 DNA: TGTGCCAGCAGTTTAAGCGGCCCTCTACTAGCGGGAGTCGGAAATGAGCAGTTCTTC. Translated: CASSLSGPLLAGVGNEQFF.

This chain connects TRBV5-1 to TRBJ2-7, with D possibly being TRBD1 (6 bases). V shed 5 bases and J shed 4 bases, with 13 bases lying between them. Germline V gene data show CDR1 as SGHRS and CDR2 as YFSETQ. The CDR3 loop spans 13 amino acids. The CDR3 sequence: CASRQGPRYEQYF. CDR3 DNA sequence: TGCGCCAGCAGACAGGGTCCCCGGTACGAGCAGTACTTC.

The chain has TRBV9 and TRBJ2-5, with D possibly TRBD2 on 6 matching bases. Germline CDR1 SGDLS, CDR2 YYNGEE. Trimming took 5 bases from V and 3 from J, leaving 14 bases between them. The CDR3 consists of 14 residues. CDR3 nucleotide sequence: TGTGCCAGCAGTGCCGGGGACTCCAAAGAGACCCAGTACTTC. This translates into CASSAGDSKETQYF.

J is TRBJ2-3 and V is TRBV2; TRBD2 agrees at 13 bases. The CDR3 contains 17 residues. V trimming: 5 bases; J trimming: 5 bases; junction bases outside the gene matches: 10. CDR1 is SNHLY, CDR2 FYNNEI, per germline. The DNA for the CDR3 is TGTGCCAGCAGTCGGACTAGCGGGGGCCGTGGGGGAGATACGCAGTATTTT. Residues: CASSRTSGGRGGDTQYF. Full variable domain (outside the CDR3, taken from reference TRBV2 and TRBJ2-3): EPEVTQTPSHQVTQMGQEVILRCVPISNHLYFYWYRQILGQKVEFLVSFYNNEISEKSEIFDDQFSVERPDGSNFTLKIRSTKLEDSAMYFCASSRTSGGRGGDTQYFGPGTRLTVL.

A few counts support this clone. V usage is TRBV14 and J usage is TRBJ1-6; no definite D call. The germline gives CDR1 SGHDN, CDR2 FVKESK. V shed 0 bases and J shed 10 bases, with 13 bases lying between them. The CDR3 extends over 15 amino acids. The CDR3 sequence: CASSQDPTGYSPLHF. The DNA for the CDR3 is TGTGCCAGCAGCCAAGACCCCACGGGGTACTCACCCCTCCACTTT.

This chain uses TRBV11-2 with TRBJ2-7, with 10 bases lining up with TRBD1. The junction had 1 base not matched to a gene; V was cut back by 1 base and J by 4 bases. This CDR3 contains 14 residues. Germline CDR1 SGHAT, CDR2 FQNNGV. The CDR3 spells CASSLGTGGYEQYF. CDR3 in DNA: TGTGCCAGCAGCTTAGGGACAGGGGGATACGAGCAGTACTTC.

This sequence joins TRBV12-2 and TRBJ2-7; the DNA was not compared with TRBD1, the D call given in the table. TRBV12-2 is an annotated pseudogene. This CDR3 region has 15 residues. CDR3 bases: TGTGCAAGTCGCCTGAGGACAGGGCCCCCTTACGAGCAGTACTTC. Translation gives CASRLRTGPPYEQYF.

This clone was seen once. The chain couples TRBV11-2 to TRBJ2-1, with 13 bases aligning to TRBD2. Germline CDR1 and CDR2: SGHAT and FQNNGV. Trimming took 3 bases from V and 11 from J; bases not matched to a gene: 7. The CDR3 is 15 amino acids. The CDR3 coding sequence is TGTGCCAGCAGCTTCCCGGGACTAGCGGGGCTAAAGCAGTTCTTC. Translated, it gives CASSFPGLAGLKQFF.

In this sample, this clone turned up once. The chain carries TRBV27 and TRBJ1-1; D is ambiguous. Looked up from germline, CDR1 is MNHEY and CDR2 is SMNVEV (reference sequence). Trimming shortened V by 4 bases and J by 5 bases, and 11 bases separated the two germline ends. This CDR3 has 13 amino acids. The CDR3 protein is CASSSPSGTEAFF. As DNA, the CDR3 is TGTGCCAGCAGTTCCCCAAGCGGGACTGAAGCTTTCTTT.

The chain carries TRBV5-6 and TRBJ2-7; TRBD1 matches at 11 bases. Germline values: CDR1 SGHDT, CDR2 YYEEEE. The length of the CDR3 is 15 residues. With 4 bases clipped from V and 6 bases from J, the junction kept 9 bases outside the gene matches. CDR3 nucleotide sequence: TGTGCCAGCAGCGTAGGGACAGGGGGACCGGGCGAGCAGTACTTC. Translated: CASSVGTGGPGEQYF.

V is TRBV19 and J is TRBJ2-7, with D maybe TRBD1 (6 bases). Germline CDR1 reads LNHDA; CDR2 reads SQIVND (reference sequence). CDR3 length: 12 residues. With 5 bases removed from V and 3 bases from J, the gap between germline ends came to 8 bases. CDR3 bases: TGTGCCAGTAGTCAGACAGGCTACGAGCAGTACTTC. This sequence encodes CASSQTGYEQYF.

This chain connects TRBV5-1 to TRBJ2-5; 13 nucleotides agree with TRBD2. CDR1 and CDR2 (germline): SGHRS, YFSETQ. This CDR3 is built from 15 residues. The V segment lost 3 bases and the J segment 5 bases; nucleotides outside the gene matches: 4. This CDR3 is CASSSGLAGWETQYF. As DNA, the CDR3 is TGCGCCAGCAGCTCGGGACTAGCGGGATGGGAGACCCAGTACTTC. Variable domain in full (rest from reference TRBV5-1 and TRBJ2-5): KAGVTQTPRYLIKTRGQQVTLSCSPISGHRSVSWYQQTPGQGLQFLFEYFSETQRNKGNFPGRFSGRQFSNSRSEMNVSTLELGDSALYLCASSSGLAGWETQYFGPGTRLLVL.

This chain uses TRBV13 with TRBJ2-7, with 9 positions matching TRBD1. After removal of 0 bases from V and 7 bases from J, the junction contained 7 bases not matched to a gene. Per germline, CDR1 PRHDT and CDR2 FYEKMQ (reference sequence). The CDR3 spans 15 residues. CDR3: CASSLGTGGDREQYF. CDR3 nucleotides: TGTGCCAGCAGCTTAGGGACAGGGGGGGATCGAGAGCAGTACTTC.

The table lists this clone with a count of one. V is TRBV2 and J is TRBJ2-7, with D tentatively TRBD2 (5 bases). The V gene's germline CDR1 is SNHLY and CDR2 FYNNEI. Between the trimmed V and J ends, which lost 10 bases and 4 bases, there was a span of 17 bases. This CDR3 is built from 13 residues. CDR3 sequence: CAIQTPRGYEQYF. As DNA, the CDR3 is TGTGCCATACAGACCCCCCGGGGTTACGAGCAGTACTTC.

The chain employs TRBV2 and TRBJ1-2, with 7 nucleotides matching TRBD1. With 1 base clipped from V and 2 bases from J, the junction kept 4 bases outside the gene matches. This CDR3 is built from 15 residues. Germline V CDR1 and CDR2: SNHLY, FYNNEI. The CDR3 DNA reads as TGTGCCAGCAGTGAAGGGAGGGGGCCAAACTATGGCTACACCTTC. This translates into CASSEGRGPNYGYTF.

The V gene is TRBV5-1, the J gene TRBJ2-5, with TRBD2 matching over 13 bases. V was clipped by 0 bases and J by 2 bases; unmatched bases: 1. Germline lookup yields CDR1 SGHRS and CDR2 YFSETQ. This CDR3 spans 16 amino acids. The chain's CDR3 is CASSLGGLAGQETQYF. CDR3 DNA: TGCGCCAGCAGCTTGGGGGGACTAGCGGGACAAGAGACCCAGTACTTC.

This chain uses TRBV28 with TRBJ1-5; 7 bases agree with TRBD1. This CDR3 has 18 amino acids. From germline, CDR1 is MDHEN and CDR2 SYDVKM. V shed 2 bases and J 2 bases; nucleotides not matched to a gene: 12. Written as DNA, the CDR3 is TGTGCCAGCAGTTTAGCCGGGACAGCTCGTTGGGGCAATCAGCCCCAGCATTTT. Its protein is CASSLAGTARWGNQPQHF. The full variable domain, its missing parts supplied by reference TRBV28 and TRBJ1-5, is DVKVTQSSRYLVKRTGEKVFLECVQDMDHENMFWYRQDPGLGLRLIYFSYDVKMKEKGDIPEGYSVSREKKERFSLILESASTNQTSMYLCASSLAGTARWGNQPQHFGDGTRLSIL.

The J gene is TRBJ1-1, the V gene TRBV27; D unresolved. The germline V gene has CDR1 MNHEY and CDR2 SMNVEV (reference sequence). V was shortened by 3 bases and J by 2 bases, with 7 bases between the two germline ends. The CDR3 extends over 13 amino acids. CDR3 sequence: CASSLQANTEAFF. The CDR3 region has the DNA TGTGCCAGCAGTTTGCAAGCTAACACTGAAGCTTTCTTT.